Described below is a single T cell receptor beta chain sequence and its context. This CDR3 contains 16 residues. V lost 5 bases, J lost 2 bases, and 18 bases lay in between. Germline V CDR1 and CDR2: KGHSH, LQKENI. The data belong to a study of blood T cell repertoires in COVID-19. About the research overall: From T cells, B-cell-depleted T cells, or PBMCs came the material, which was cDNA or gDNA.

Using immunoSEQ multiplex PCR, the repertoire was profiled, and TCRdb retains in-frame clones only, with some absent. Among approximately 210,000 clones listed, around 92% were seen once. The specimen sequenced was peripheral blood. V is TRBV18 and J is TRBJ2-5, with D perhaps matching TRBD1 (6 bases). The receptor was derived from a man aged 30 to 39 with acute or convalescent COVID-19. This CDR3 is CASSAPQRGSQETQYF. CDR3 DNA: TGTGCCAGCTCAGCCCCTCAGAGGGGGTCTCAAGAGACCCAGTACTTC.